The 9 T cell receptor beta chains below come from one sample, sequenced in a study of shared clonotypes between healthy human individuals. Generated by immunoSEQ multiplex PCR, the TCRdb table keeps only in-frame clones and is missing some. The sample has about 2 million clones; less than 95% are singletons. Naive CD8 cells comprised CD45RO-negative, CCR7-positively selected cells, excluding terminally differentiated effector memory CD45RA+ cells. Sequencing was carried out using naive CD8+ T cells sorted from blood. The receptors originated from a man aged 18 to 29 in good health.

The chain uses TRBV4-1 and TRBJ2-5; D is undetermined. Germline CDR1 is MGHRA and CDR2 is YSYEKL. CDR3 size: 13 residues. Trimming pared 4 bases from V and 1 base from J, leaving 7 bases between. CDR3 in DNA: TGCGCCAGCAGCCTTGGACCCCAAGAGACCCAGTACTTC. Translated: CASSLGPQETQYF.

The CDR3 DNA is TGTGCCTGGAGTGTCCTAGCGGGGGCGGGTTACGAGCAGTACTTC. Protein product: CAWSVLAGAGYEQYF. The V call is TRBV30, the J call TRBJ2-7, with 10 bases lining up with TRBD2. The CDR3 covers 15 residues. The germline gives CDR1 GTSNPN, CDR2 SVGIG (reference sequence). Trimming took 0 bases from V and 4 from J; bases not matched to a gene: 6.

This rearrangement joins TRBV2 to TRBJ2-1; TRBD2 aligns across 7 bases. Trimming took 2 bases from V and 6 from J; bases not matched to a gene: 13. CDR3 size: 17 residues. CDR1 SNHLY and CDR2 FYNNEI come from the germline V gene. The CDR3 sequence: CASSEIIAGEEGNEQFF. CDR3 sequence (DNA): TGTGCCAGCAGTGAAATTATTGCGGGGGAGGAGGGCAATGAGCAGTTCTTC.

The chain couples TRBV6-5 to TRBJ1-6; the D gene is possibly TRBD1 (5 bases). The CDR3 is 15 amino acids. Germline V lookup: CDR1 MNHEY, CDR2 SVGAGI. With 8 bases removed from V and 7 bases from J, the gap between germline ends came to 18 bases. CDR3 residues: CASSPGLGANSPLHF. In DNA form, the CDR3 reads TGTGCCAGCTCCCCGGGGCTTGGGGCCAATTCACCCCTCCACTTT.

The chain is built from TRBV15 and TRBJ2-2; 9 bases align to TRBD1. The CDR3 extends over 17 amino acids. The germline V gene has CDR1 LNHNV and CDR2 YYDKDF (reference sequence). Trimming removed 1 base from V and 2 bases from J; junction bases left unmatched: 5. The CDR3 coding sequence is TGTGCCACCAGCAGAGGCCCGGGACAGGGTAACACCGGGGAGCTGTTTTTT. Translating gives CATSRGPGQGNTGELFF.

This chain uses TRBV18 with TRBJ2-1; no clear D gene. The CDR3 has 12 residues. V was clipped by 2 bases and J by 10 bases, with 9 bases between them. Germline V gene sequence: CDR1 KGHSH, CDR2 LQKENI. The CDR3 sequence is CASSPSSLEQFF. In DNA, the CDR3 is TGTGCCAGCTCACCATCTTCGTTGGAGCAGTTCTTC.

The count of this clone is one. This sequence joins TRBV15 and TRBJ2-4; no reliable D call. V gave up 5 bases and J gave up 0 bases, with 23 bases separating them. Germline lookup yields CDR1 LNHNV and CDR2 YYDKDF (reference sequence). The CDR3 is 19 amino acids. The CDR3 reads CATSREPLTSLGAKNIQYF. The CDR3 DNA is TGTGCCACCAGCCGCGAACCGCTAACGTCCCTTGGAGCCAAAAACATTCAGTACTTC.

A single count supports this clone. V and J are TRBV28 and TRBJ1-1; 7 nucleotides align to TRBD1. This CDR3 contains 13 residues. J gave up 5 bases and V 5 bases, and 5 bases lay outside the gene matches. Germline V gives CDR1 MDHEN, CDR2 SYDVKM. The CDR3 nucleotides read TGTGCCAGCAGTAGACAGGGTTGGACTGAAGCTTTCTTT. This translates into CASSRQGWTEAFF.

The chain is built from TRBV4-1 and TRBJ1-1; D uncertain. CDR1 MGHRA and CDR2 YSYEKL come from the germline V gene. Trimming took 4 bases from V and 1 from J, leaving 10 bases between them. This CDR3 comprises 14 residues. CDR3 DNA: TGCGCCAGCAGCCTGGGCGCCGGGAACACTGAAGCTTTCTTT. Translating gives CASSLGAGNTEAFF.